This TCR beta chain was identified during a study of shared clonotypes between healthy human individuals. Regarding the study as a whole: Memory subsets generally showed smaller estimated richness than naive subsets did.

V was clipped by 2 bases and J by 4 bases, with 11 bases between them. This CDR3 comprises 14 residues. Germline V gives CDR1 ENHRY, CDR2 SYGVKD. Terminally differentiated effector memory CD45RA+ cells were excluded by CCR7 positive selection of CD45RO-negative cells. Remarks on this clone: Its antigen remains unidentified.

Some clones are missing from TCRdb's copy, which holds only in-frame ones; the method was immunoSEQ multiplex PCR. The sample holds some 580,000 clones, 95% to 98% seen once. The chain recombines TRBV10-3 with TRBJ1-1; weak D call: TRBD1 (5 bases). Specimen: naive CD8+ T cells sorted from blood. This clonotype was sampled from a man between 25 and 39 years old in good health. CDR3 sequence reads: CAISEGQGFTEAFF. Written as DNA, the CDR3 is TGTGCCATCAGTGAGGGGCAGGGATTCACTGAAGCTTTCTTT.